This TCR beta chain was obtained from a study of immune cell composition in non-small cell lung cancer. Study in general: Histologic subtype was mainly adenocarcinoma or squamous cell carcinoma. Regarding the study as a whole: 60% to 75% of squamous and around a third of adenocarcinoma cases had tumour-associated clones >0.5%.

The table came from immunoSEQ multiplex PCR; TCRdb's copy has only in-frame clones and leaves some out. In the table there are a few thousand clones, 55% to 75% of which are singletons. V was clipped by 8 bases and J by 3 bases, with 10 bases between them. Per the germline V gene, CDR1 is SEHNR and CDR2 is FQNEAQ (reference sequence). There are 12 residues in the CDR3. Normal lung was taken at the farthest possible site, at least 3 cm from tumour. The sample holds a few counts of this clone. The target antigen is unknown. The chain carries TRBV7-9 and TRBJ1-2, with a tentative D call TRBD1 (5 bases). Sequenced: non-adjacent lung tissue. This clonotype was sampled from a human donor with non-small cell lung cancer. The CDR3 loop reads CASGRGDYGYTF. The CDR3 DNA follows: TGTGCCAGCGGAAGGGGTGACTATGGCTACACCTTC.